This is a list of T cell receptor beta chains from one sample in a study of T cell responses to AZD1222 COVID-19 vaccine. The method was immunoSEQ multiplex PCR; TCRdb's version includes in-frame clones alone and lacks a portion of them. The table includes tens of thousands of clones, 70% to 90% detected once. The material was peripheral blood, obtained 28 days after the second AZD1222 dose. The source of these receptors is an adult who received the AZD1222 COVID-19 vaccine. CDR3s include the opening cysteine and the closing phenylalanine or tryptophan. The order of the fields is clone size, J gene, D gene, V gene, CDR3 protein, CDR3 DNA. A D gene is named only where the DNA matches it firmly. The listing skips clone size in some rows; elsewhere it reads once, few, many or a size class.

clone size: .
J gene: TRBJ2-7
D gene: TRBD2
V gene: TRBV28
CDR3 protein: CASSVTSGSSYEQYF
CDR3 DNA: TGTGCCAGCAGTGTGACTAGCGGAAGCTCCTACGAGCAGTACTTC

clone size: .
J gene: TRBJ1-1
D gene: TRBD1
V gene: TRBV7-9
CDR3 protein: CASSSLPGQGNTEAFF
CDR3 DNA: TGTGCCAGCAGCTCCCTACCGGGACAGGGGAACACTGAAGCTTTCTTT

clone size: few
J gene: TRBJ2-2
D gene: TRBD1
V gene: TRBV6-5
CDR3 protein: CASSYSRGQNTGELFF
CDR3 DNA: TGTGCCAGCAGTTACTCCAGGGGGCAAAACACCGGGGAGCTGTTTTTT

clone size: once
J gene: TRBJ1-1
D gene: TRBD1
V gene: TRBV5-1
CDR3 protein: CASNLGQMNTEAFF
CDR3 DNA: TGCGCCAGCAACCTGGGACAGATGAACACTGAAGCTTTCTTT

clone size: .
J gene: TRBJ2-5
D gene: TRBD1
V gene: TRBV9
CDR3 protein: CASSFTQGKETQYF
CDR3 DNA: TGTGCCAGCAGCTTTACACAGGGGAAGGAGACCCAGTACTTC

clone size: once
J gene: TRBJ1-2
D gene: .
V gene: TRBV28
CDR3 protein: CASSFRGATNYGYTF
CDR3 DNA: TGTGCCAGCAGTTTTCGAGGGGCGACTAACTATGGCTACACCTTC

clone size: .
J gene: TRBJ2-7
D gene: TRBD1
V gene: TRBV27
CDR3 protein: CASSRGQGIKQYF
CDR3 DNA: TGTGCCAGCAGCCGGGGACAGGGGATAAAGCAGTACTTC

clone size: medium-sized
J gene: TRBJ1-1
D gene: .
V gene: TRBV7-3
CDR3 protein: CASKGGLGTEAFF
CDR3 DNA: TGTGCCAGTAAAGGGGGACTGGGAACTGAAGCTTTCTTT

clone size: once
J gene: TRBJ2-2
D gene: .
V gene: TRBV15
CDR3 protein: CATSRGPLVGNTGELFF
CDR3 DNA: TGTGCCACCAGCAGGGGCCCTTTGGTAGGGAACACCGGGGAGCTGTTTTTT

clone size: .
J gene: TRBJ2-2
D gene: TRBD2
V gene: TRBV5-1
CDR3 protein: CASSSGLAGDAGELFF
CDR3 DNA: TGCGCCAGCAGCTCGGGACTAGCGGGAGATGCCGGGGAGCTGTTTTTT

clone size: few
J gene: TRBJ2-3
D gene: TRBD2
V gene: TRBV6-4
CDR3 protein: CASSRTSGSTDTQYF
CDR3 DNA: TGTGCCAGCAGTCGGACTAGCGGGAGCACAGATACGCAGTATTTT

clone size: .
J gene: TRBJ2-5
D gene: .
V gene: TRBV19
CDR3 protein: CASSRGQETQYF
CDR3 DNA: TGTGCCAGTAGTAGGGGGCAAGAGACCCAGTACTTC

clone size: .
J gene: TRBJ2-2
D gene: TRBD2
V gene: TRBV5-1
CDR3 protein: CASSFLAGDTGELFF
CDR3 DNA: TGCGCCAGCAGTTTCCTAGCGGGGGACACCGGGGAGCTGTTTTTT

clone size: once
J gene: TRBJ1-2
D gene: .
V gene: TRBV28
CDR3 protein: CASSLLTEPYGYTF
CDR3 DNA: TGTGCCAGCAGTTTATTAACGGAACCCTATGGCTACACCTTC

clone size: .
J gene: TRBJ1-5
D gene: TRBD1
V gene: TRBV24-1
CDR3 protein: CATSETGKARNQPQHF
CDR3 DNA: TGTGCCACCAGCGAGACAGGGAAAGCGCGGAATCAGCCCCAGCATTTT

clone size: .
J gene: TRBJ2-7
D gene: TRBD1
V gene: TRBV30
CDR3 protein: CAWDSGQGHYEQYF
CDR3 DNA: TGTGCCTGGGACTCGGGACAGGGCCACTACGAGCAGTACTTC

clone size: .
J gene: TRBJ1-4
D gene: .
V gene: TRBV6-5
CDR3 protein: CASSDSGSNNEKLFF
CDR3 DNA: TGTGCCAGCAGTGACTCAGGGTCCAATAATGAAAAACTGTTTTTT

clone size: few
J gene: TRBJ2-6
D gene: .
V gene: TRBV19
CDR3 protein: CASSTSVSGANVLTF
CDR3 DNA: TGTGCCAGTAGTACTAGTGTCAGCGGGGCCAACGTCCTGACTTTC

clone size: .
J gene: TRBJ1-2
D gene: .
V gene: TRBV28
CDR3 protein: CASSMGQEGYGYTF
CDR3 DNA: TGTGCCAGCAGTATGGGGCAGGAGGGCTATGGCTACACCTTC

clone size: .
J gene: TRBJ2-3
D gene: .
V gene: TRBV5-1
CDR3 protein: CASSPDGGSGSTDTQYF
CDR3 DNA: TGCGCCAGCAGCCCGGATGGGGGTAGCGGTAGCACAGATACGCAGTATTTT

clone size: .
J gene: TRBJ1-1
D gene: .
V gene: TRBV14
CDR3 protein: CASSPWQGLVAEAFF
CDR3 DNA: TGTGCCAGCAGCCCCTGGCAGGGCTTGGTCGCTGAAGCTTTCTTT

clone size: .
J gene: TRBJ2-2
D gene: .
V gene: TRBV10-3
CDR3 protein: CAISGGGTGELFF
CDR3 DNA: TGTGCCATCAGTGGAGGGGGTACCGGGGAGCTGTTTTTT

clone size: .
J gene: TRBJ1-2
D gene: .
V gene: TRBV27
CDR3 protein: CASSLAGVSYGYTF
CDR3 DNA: TGTGCCAGCAGTTTGGCAGGGGTCTCCTATGGCTACACCTTC

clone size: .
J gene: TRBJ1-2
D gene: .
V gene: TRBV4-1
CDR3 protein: CASSQEVRANYGYTF
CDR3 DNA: TGCGCCAGCAGCCAAGAAGTCCGCGCTAACTATGGCTACACCTTC

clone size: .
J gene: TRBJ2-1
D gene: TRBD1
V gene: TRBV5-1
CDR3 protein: CASNLDRASQGEQFF
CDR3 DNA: TGCGCCAGCAATTTGGACAGGGCCTCCCAGGGTGAGCAGTTCTTC

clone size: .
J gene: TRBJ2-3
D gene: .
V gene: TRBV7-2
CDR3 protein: CASSPLQLSTDTQYF
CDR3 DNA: TGTGCCAGCAGCCCCTTACAACTTTCCACAGATACGCAGTATTTT

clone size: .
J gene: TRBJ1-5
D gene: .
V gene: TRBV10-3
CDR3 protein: CAISGDVNQPQHF
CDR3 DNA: TGTGCCATCAGTGGGGACGTCAATCAGCCCCAGCATTTT

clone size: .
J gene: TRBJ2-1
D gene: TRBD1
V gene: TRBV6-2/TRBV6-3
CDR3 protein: CASSSGKQGVGWDEQFF
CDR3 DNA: TGTGCCAGCAGTTCGGGGAAACAGGGGGTGGGCTGGGATGAGCAGTTCTTC

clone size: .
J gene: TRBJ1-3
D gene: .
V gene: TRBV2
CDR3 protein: CASTSGTRPSGNTIYF
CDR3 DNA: TGTGCCAGCACCTCCGGGACCCGACCCTCTGGAAACACCATATATTTT

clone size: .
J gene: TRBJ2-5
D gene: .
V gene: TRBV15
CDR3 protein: CATSRGGQVETQYF
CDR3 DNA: TGTGCCACCAGCAGGGGGGGGCAAGTGGAGACCCAGTACTTC

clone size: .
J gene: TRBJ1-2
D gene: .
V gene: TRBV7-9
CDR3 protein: CASSRDLGEIGYTF
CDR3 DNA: TGTGCCAGCAGCCGAGATCTGGGGGAAATTGGCTACACCTTC